The 11 T cell receptor beta chains in this list originate from one sample, sequenced in a study of T cells in Graves' hyperthyroidism and ophthalmopathy. Template material for amplifying TCR beta CDR3 regions consisted of RNA transcripts. When the TCR CDR3 underwent first-round RT-PCR, the HTBI primer set was used. MiXCR was run by TCRdb on the multiplex PCR reads, yielding one entry per CDR3 protein. In the table there are some 350,000 distinct CDR3 sequences, roughly 25% of which are singletons. The sequenced sample consisted of blood. The receptors originated from a man aged 50 to 60 with Graves' hyperthyroidism.

The chain uses TRBV7-2 and TRBJ2-7; TRBD1 aligns across 10 bases. The CDR3 loop spans 17 amino acids. The germline CDR1 and CDR2 sequences are SGHTA and FQGNSA. Unmatched junction bases numbered 12, after V lost 4 bases and J lost 3 bases. The DNA for the CDR3 is TGTGCCAGCAGCTCCAGAGCCCCGGGACAGGGGCTCTACGAGCAGTACTTC. This encodes CASSSRAPGQGLYEQYF.

The chain recombines TRBV5-1 with TRBJ2-1; D remains ambiguous. The V and J ends lost 3 bases and 1 base respectively, with 11 bases between them. Germline assignment: CDR1 SGHRS and CDR2 YFSETQ. This CDR3 region has 15 residues. DNA for the CDR3: TGCGCCAGCAGCTCTTGGACCGCATCCTACAATGAGCAGTTCTTC. Translated: CASSSWTASYNEQFF.

The V gene is TRBV28, the J gene TRBJ2-4; D might be TRBD2 (6 bases). V shed 5 bases and J shed 2 bases, with 19 bases lying between them. Germline CDR1 reads MDHEN; CDR2 reads SYDVKM. This CDR3 comprises 17 residues. The CDR3 is CASSEPGPGVSKNIQYF. CDR3 DNA sequence: TGTGCCAGCAGTGAGCCCGGCCCGGGGGTCTCCAAAAACATTCAGTACTTC.

This clonotype has ten or more counts. The chain links TRBV29-1 to TRBJ1-1; D is possibly TRBD1 (6 bases). Germline CDR1 is SQVTM and CDR2 is ANQGSEA. V lost 6 bases and J 5 bases, leaving 13 bases between the germline ends. The CDR3 covers 12 residues. The CDR3 sequence is CSVTTTGTEAFF. CDR3 DNA: TGCAGCGTCACGACCACAGGGACTGAAGCTTTCTTT.

In its sample, this clonotype was seen a few times. The chain employs TRBV12-3 or TRBV12-4 and TRBJ2-5, with D perhaps matching TRBD2 (5 bases). The V end lost 3 bases, the J end lost 1 base, and 18 bases lay between the germline ends. The CDR3 sequence is 17 residues long. The DNA of the CDR3 is TGTGCCAGCAGTTTTAGGGCCCCGGAGGTGACCCAAGAGACCCAGTACTTC. Amino acid sequence: CASSFRAPEVTQETQYF.

The chain has TRBV20-1 and TRBJ2-5; D might be TRBD1 or TRBD2, each matching 5 bases. Between the trimmed V and J ends, which lost 5 bases and 7 bases, there was a span of 23 bases. Per the germline V gene, CDR1 is DFQATT and CDR2 is SNEGSKA (reference sequence). This CDR3 is 15 amino acids long. The CDR3, as DNA: TGCAGTGCTTTTGCCCGGGAAGCGCTTAGGGGGACCCAGTACTTC. This gives the protein CSAFAREALRGTQYF.

The table lists this clonotype with many counts. The J gene is TRBJ2-7, the V gene TRBV5-6, with D unclear. V lost 0 bases, J lost 2 bases, and 9 bases lay in between. CDR1 is SGHDT and CDR2 is YYEEEE in the germline V gene. The CDR3 has 14 amino acids. The CDR3 reads CASSLGASAYEQYF. Here the CDR3 DNA reads TGTGCCAGCAGCTTGGGGGCTTCCGCCTACGAGCAGTACTTC.

This clonotype came up many times. V gene TRBV5-1 combines with J gene TRBJ2-7, with D unresolved. The germline V gene has CDR1 SGHRS and CDR2 YFSETQ. This CDR3 has 14 residues. V was trimmed by 3 bases and J by 4 bases, leaving 14 bases between them. This chain's CDR3 is CASSWTTQKYEQYF. For the CDR3, the DNA is TGCGCCAGCAGCTGGACGACACAGAAATACGAGCAGTACTTC.

The chain uses TRBV19 and TRBJ2-3; 10 bases fit TRBD2. In germline, CDR1 is LNHDA, CDR2 SQIVND (reference sequence). The CDR3 loop spans 14 amino acids. V lost 9 bases and J lost 5; bases outside the gene matches: 8. This CDR3 is CASSIAGGGDTQYF. Here the CDR3 DNA reads TGTGCCAGCTCTATAGCGGGAGGAGGAGATACGCAGTATTTT.

This clonotype was observed a handful of times. The chain is built from TRBV4-2 and TRBJ2-7, with 9 positions matching TRBD2. Germline CDR1 LGHNA, CDR2 YNFKEQ. The CDR3 loop spans 16 amino acids. Losses at the gene ends were 0 bases for V and 4 bases for J; bases not matched to a gene: 7. The DNA for the CDR3 is TGTGCCAGCAGCCAAGACGTTAGGCGGGAGGGGTACGAGCAGTACTTC. It encodes CASSQDVRREGYEQYF.

The sample holds many counts of this clonotype. The J gene is TRBJ2-1, the V gene TRBV27; no reliable D call. Trimming pared 1 base from V and 2 bases from J, leaving 12 bases between. Germline V gene lookup returns CDR1 MNHEY and CDR2 SMNVEV (reference sequence). The CDR3 sequence is 16 residues long. The CDR3 DNA follows: TGTGCCAGCAGTTTATTAGGTCCCTGGGCCTACAATGAGCAGTTCTTC. Translation gives CASSLLGPWAYNEQFF.